This is a list of T cell receptor beta chains from one sample in a study of T cell repertoires in cytomegalovirus infection. TCRdb analysed the reads with MiXCR anew, one entry per CDR3 protein. The table has 450,000 to 550,000 distinct CDR3 sequences, about 39% seen once; the top ten hold around 44%. These receptors' targets are unknown. The sample in question was cultured PBMCs, obtained from culture after CMV antigen stimulation. All receptors come from a human donor in good health (CMV status not recorded). Some clones in this sample may be carry-over from other donors' samples. Each CDR3 is given with its conserved first and last residue. D genes are given only for firm matches. Where a row states a size, it is once, few, many or the class of an expanded clone; other rows omit it.

CDR3 protein: CASSPLFSGFYEQYF; CDR3 DNA: TGTGCCAGCAGCCCATTATTTAGCGGTTTCTACGAGCAGTACTTC; J gene: TRBJ2-7; V gene: TRBV5-6; clone size: few; D gene: NA
CDR3 protein: CASSPPNRAKETQYF; CDR3 DNA: TGTGCCAGCTCACCACCAAACAGGGCAAAAGAGACCCAGTACTTC; J gene: TRBJ2-5; V gene: TRBV18; clone size: NA; D gene: NA
CDR3 protein: CATQGRGVSGANVLTF; CDR3 DNA: TGTGCCACCCAGGGCAGGGGAGTCTCTGGGGCCAACGTCCTGACTTTC; J gene: TRBJ2-6; V gene: TRBV6-1; clone size: NA; D gene: NA
CDR3 protein: CASSLEGGWEKLFF; CDR3 DNA: TGTGCCAGCAGCTTAGAAGGGGGCTGGGAAAAACTGTTTTTT; J gene: TRBJ1-4; V gene: TRBV7-6; clone size: NA; D gene: TRBD1
CDR3 protein: CASSKGAAGNTIYF; CDR3 DNA: TGTGCCAGCAGTAAGGGGGCGGCCGGAAACACCATATATTTT; J gene: TRBJ1-3; V gene: TRBV12-3/TRBV12-4; clone size: NA; D gene: TRBD1
CDR3 protein: CASSWDEGPLHF; CDR3 DNA: TGTGCCAGCAGCTGGGACGAGGGACCCCTCCACTTT; J gene: TRBJ1-6; V gene: TRBV7-2; clone size: NA; D gene: NA
CDR3 protein: CATQPGASGTYEQFF; CDR3 DNA: TGTGCCACGCAACCCGGGGCTAGCGGGACTTATGAGCAGTTCTTC; J gene: TRBJ2-1; V gene: TRBV19; clone size: few; D gene: TRBD2
CDR3 protein: CASSPIAGMVDTQYF; CDR3 DNA: TGTGCCAGCAGCCCAATAGCGGGAATGGTGGATACGCAGTATTTT; J gene: TRBJ2-3; V gene: TRBV27; clone size: NA; D gene: TRBD2
CDR3 protein: CASSQDSSGRGQYF; CDR3 DNA: TGTGCCAGCAGCCAAGATTCGAGCGGGAGAGGGCAGTATTTT; J gene: TRBJ2-3; V gene: TRBV14; clone size: NA; D gene: TRBD2
CDR3 protein: CASSQHGGNQETQYF; CDR3 DNA: TGTGCCAGCAGCCAGCATGGGGGTAACCAAGAGACCCAGTACTTC; J gene: TRBJ2-5; V gene: TRBV7-2; clone size: NA; D gene: NA
CDR3 protein: CASSQAGSRIYNEQFF; CDR3 DNA: TGCGCCAGCAGCCAGGCTGGGAGTCGGATCTACAATGAGCAGTTCTTC; J gene: TRBJ2-1; V gene: TRBV4-3; clone size: NA; D gene: NA
CDR3 protein: CASSQEASAEQETQYF; CDR3 DNA: TGCGCCAGCAGCCAAGAGGCTAGCGCAGAGCAAGAGACCCAGTACTTC; J gene: TRBJ2-5; V gene: TRBV4-1; clone size: NA; D gene: NA
CDR3 protein: CASSSGTGDNEQFF; CDR3 DNA: TGTGCCAGCAGTTCCGGGACAGGAGACAATGAGCAGTTCTTC; J gene: TRBJ2-1; V gene: TRBV28; clone size: NA; D gene: TRBD1
CDR3 protein: CASSQDTGTNQPQHF; CDR3 DNA: TGCGCCAGCAGCCAAGACACAGGTACCAATCAGCCCCAGCATTTT; J gene: TRBJ1-5; V gene: TRBV4-1; clone size: few; D gene: NA
CDR3 protein: CASSLYPEGGGEKLFF; CDR3 DNA: TGCGCCAGCAGCCTATACCCGGAAGGGGGAGGTGAAAAACTGTTTTTT; J gene: TRBJ1-4; V gene: TRBV4-3; clone size: few; D gene: NA
CDR3 protein: CASSRASGRSYEQYF; CDR3 DNA: TGTGCCAGCAGCCGCGCGTCGGGTAGATCCTACGAGCAGTACTTC; J gene: TRBJ2-7; V gene: TRBV7-9; clone size: NA; D gene: NA
CDR3 protein: CASSDWLRTSENTGELFF; CDR3 DNA: TGTGCCAGCAGTGACTGGTTGAGGACTAGCGAGAACACCGGGGAGCTGTTTTTT; J gene: TRBJ2-2; V gene: TRBV6-1; clone size: few; D gene: TRBD2
CDR3 protein: CASSLMTSYTDTQYF; CDR3 DNA: TGTGCCAGCAGCTTAATGACTAGTTATACAGATACGCAGTATTTT; J gene: TRBJ2-3; V gene: TRBV7-2; clone size: few; D gene: NA
CDR3 protein: CASSQEGTGWGQPQHF; CDR3 DNA: TGCGCCAGCAGCCAAGAGGGGACAGGGTGGGGTCAGCCCCAGCATTTT; J gene: TRBJ1-5; V gene: TRBV4-1; clone size: NA; D gene: TRBD1
CDR3 protein: CASTPRHLNQPQHF; CDR3 DNA: TGTGCCAGCACCCCTCGGCACCTCAATCAGCCCCAGCATTTT; J gene: TRBJ1-5; V gene: TRBV28; clone size: NA; D gene: NA
CDR3 protein: CASSLVPLLYEQYF; CDR3 DNA: TGTGCCAGCAGCTTAGTTCCCCTCCTTTACGAGCAGTACTTC; J gene: TRBJ2-7; V gene: TRBV7-6; clone size: NA; D gene: NA
CDR3 protein: CASSSNSPYEQYF; CDR3 DNA: TGTGCCAGCAGCTCTAACTCCCCCTACGAGCAGTACTTC; J gene: TRBJ2-7; V gene: TRBV7-2; clone size: NA; D gene: NA
CDR3 protein: CASSPSGPRDEQYF; CDR3 DNA: TGTGCCAGCAGTCCTAGCGGGCCCCGGGACGAGCAGTACTTC; J gene: TRBJ2-7; V gene: TRBV7-2; clone size: few; D gene: TRBD2
CDR3 protein: CASSPGPTSTDTQYF; CDR3 DNA: TGTGCCAGCAGTCCAGGACCCACTAGCACAGATACGCAGTATTTT; J gene: TRBJ2-3; V gene: TRBV7-2; clone size: few; D gene: NA
CDR3 protein: CASSTLLAKNIQYF; CDR3 DNA: TGTGCCAGTAGTACTCTCCTAGCCAAAAACATTCAGTACTTC; J gene: TRBJ2-4; V gene: TRBV19; clone size: NA; D gene: NA
CDR3 protein: CASSIPGTGFLGELFF; CDR3 DNA: TGTGCCAGTAGTATACCCGGGACAGGATTCCTCGGGGAGCTGTTTTTT; J gene: TRBJ2-2; V gene: TRBV19; clone size: few; D gene: TRBD1
CDR3 protein: CASSLAPTGGREAFF; CDR3 DNA: TGTGCCAGCAGCTTAGCACCTACAGGGGGCCGGGAAGCTTTCTTT; J gene: TRBJ1-1; V gene: TRBV7-8; clone size: NA; D gene: TRBD1
CDR3 protein: CAGALSSLSGANVLTF; CDR3 DNA: TGTGCCGGGGCCCTCTCCTCTCTCTCTGGGGCCAACGTCCTGACTTTC; J gene: TRBJ2-6; V gene: TRBV12-3/TRBV12-4; clone size: NA; D gene: NA
CDR3 protein: CASSQGLGGVGNQPQHF; CDR3 DNA: TGCGCCAGCAGCCAAGGCTTAGGGGGAGTTGGCAATCAGCCCCAGCATTTT; J gene: TRBJ1-5; V gene: TRBV4-3; clone size: NA; D gene: NA
CDR3 protein: CASSLAPVGGSQHF; CDR3 DNA: TGTGCCAGCAGTTTAGCGCCAGTAGGTGGGTCCCAGCATTTT; J gene: TRBJ1-5; V gene: TRBV12-3/TRBV12-4; clone size: NA; D gene: NA
CDR3 protein: CASRPGTGIAYEQYF; CDR3 DNA: TGTGCCAGCAGGCCTGGGACAGGCATTGCCTACGAGCAGTACTTC; J gene: TRBJ2-7; V gene: TRBV12-3/TRBV12-4; clone size: few; D gene: TRBD1
CDR3 protein: CASSYSRGSGGVGFRGDTQYF; CDR3 DNA: TGTGCCAGCAGTTACTCGAGAGGCTCCGGGGGAGTTGGATTTCGGGGAGATACGCAGTATTTT; J gene: TRBJ2-3; V gene: TRBV6-6; clone size: NA; D gene: NA
CDR3 protein: CASRDYTDTQYF; CDR3 DNA: TGTGCCAGCAGGGACTACACAGATACGCAGTATTTT; J gene: TRBJ2-3; V gene: TRBV6-1; clone size: NA; D gene: NA
CDR3 protein: CASTRGTVNQPQHF; CDR3 DNA: TGTGCCAGCACCCGGGGGACAGTCAATCAGCCCCAGCATTTT; J gene: TRBJ1-5; V gene: TRBV12-3/TRBV12-4; clone size: few; D gene: TRBD1
CDR3 protein: CASSLGLPGDNEQFF; CDR3 DNA: TGTGCCAGCAGCCTGGGACTACCAGGAGACAATGAGCAGTTCTTC; J gene: TRBJ2-1; V gene: TRBV7-2; clone size: few; D gene: TRBD2
CDR3 protein: CASSYPRIQETQYF; CDR3 DNA: TGTGCCAGCAGTTACCCCAGGATCCAAGAGACCCAGTACTTC; J gene: TRBJ2-5; V gene: TRBV6-2/TRBV6-3; clone size: few; D gene: NA
CDR3 protein: CASRLGSYNEQFF; CDR3 DNA: TGTGCCAGCAGGTTGGGGTCCTACAATGAGCAGTTCTTC; J gene: TRBJ2-1; V gene: TRBV2; clone size: NA; D gene: NA
CDR3 protein: CASSHTGGEGNIQYF; CDR3 DNA: TGCGCCAGCAGCCACACGGGGGGCGAAGGAAACATTCAGTACTTC; J gene: TRBJ2-4; V gene: TRBV4-3; clone size: NA; D gene: NA
CDR3 protein: CASSMLDRAVSTDTQYF; CDR3 DNA: TGTGCCAGTAGTATGTTAGACAGGGCAGTCAGCACAGATACGCAGTATTTT; J gene: TRBJ2-3; V gene: TRBV19; clone size: NA; D gene: TRBD1
CDR3 protein: CSAFRDRGTEAFF; CDR3 DNA: TGCAGTGCGTTCCGGGACAGGGGCACTGAAGCTTTCTTT; J gene: TRBJ1-1; V gene: TRBV20-1; clone size: once; D gene: TRBD1
CDR3 protein: CASSLSGTSYNEQFF; CDR3 DNA: TGTGCCAGCAGCTTATCGGGCACCTCCTACAATGAGCAGTTCTTC; J gene: TRBJ2-1; V gene: TRBV7-2; clone size: NA; D gene: NA
CDR3 protein: CAISGGLATTIEQFF; CDR3 DNA: TGTGCCATCAGTGGGGGACTAGCCACGACCATTGAGCAGTTCTTC; J gene: TRBJ2-1; V gene: TRBV10-3; clone size: NA; D gene: TRBD2
CDR3 protein: CASGSSGQPQHF; CDR3 DNA: TGTGCCAGCGGTAGCTCGGGGCAGCCCCAGCATTTT; J gene: TRBJ1-5; V gene: TRBV7-2; clone size: NA; D gene: NA
CDR3 protein: CASSLAGGPGTGELFF; CDR3 DNA: TGTGCCAGCAGCCTAGCGGGAGGGCCGGGTACCGGGGAGCTGTTTTTT; J gene: TRBJ2-2; V gene: TRBV7-2; clone size: few; D gene: TRBD2
CDR3 protein: CASGRTDQETQYF; CDR3 DNA: TGTGCCAGCGGCCGGACGGATCAAGAGACCCAGTACTTC; J gene: TRBJ2-5; V gene: TRBV7-2; clone size: NA; D gene: NA
CDR3 protein: CASSPRGQGGGSPLHF; CDR3 DNA: TGTGCCAGCAGCCCCCGTGGACAGGGCGGTGGGTCACCCCTCCACTTT; J gene: TRBJ1-6; V gene: TRBV9; clone size: few; D gene: TRBD1
CDR3 protein: CSVRRDRQGMNTEAFF; CDR3 DNA: TGCAGCGTGAGGAGAGACAGGCAGGGTATGAACACTGAAGCTTTCTTT; J gene: TRBJ1-1; V gene: TRBV29-1; clone size: NA; D gene: NA
CDR3 protein: CASIGGGSLYREEAFF; CDR3 DNA: TGTGCCAGCATAGGAGGGGGGAGTTTGTACAGGGAAGAAGCTTTCTTT; J gene: TRBJ1-1; V gene: TRBV2; clone size: NA; D gene: NA
CDR3 protein: CASSFGGIVQGETQYF; CDR3 DNA: TGTGCCAGCAGCTTTGGAGGGATTGTACAGGGAGAGACCCAGTACTTC; J gene: TRBJ2-5; V gene: TRBV7-8; clone size: few; D gene: NA
CDR3 protein: CASSLPLLGETQYF; CDR3 DNA: TGTGCCAGCAGCCTCCCCCTACTTGGAGAGACCCAGTACTTC; J gene: TRBJ2-5; V gene: TRBV11-2; clone size: NA; D gene: NA
CDR3 protein: CASSQPTVGQGDVLTF; CDR3 DNA: TGTGCCAGCAGTCAACCGACCGTGGGACAGGGTGACGTCCTGACTTTC; J gene: TRBJ2-6; V gene: TRBV6-8; clone size: few; D gene: TRBD1
CDR3 protein: CASSAGTPYSNQPQHF; CDR3 DNA: TGTGCCAGCAGTGCCGGGACACCATATAGCAATCAGCCCCAGCATTTT; J gene: TRBJ1-5; V gene: TRBV6-6; clone size: NA; D gene: NA
CDR3 protein: CASSLGRGGDTGELFF; CDR3 DNA: TGTGCCAGCAGCTTGGGTAGGGGGGGCGACACCGGGGAGCTGTTTTTT; J gene: TRBJ2-2; V gene: TRBV5-6; clone size: few; D gene: NA
CDR3 protein: CAGGGSGQPQHF; CDR3 DNA: TGTGCCGGAGGGGGCAGCGGGCAGCCCCAGCATTTT; J gene: TRBJ1-5; V gene: TRBV7-6; clone size: NA; D gene: TRBD1
CDR3 protein: CAGPPREQETQYF; CDR3 DNA: TGTGCCGGACCCCCGAGGGAGCAAGAGACCCAGTACTTC; J gene: TRBJ2-5; V gene: TRBV6-1; clone size: NA; D gene: NA
CDR3 protein: CASTRPAGVAEAFF; CDR3 DNA: TGTGCCAGCACCCGTCCCGCGGGGGTAGCTGAAGCTTTCTTT; J gene: TRBJ1-1; V gene: TRBV28; clone size: few; D gene: NA
CDR3 protein: CSARDPSSGRAGNEQFF; CDR3 DNA: TGCAGTGCTAGAGATCCCTCAAGCGGGAGGGCGGGGAATGAGCAGTTCTTC; J gene: TRBJ2-1; V gene: TRBV20-1; clone size: NA; D gene: TRBD2
CDR3 protein: CAGRPRGPASGKLFF; CDR3 DNA: TGTGCCGGACGTCCGCGGGGCCCGGCTAGTGGAAAACTGTTTTTT; J gene: TRBJ1-4; V gene: TRBV27; clone size: NA; D gene: NA
CDR3 protein: CASSLEGGGGYTF; CDR3 DNA: TGTGCCAGCAGCTTAGAAGGGGGGGGTGGCTACACCTTC; J gene: TRBJ1-2; V gene: TRBV7-2; clone size: NA; D gene: NA
CDR3 protein: CASRGAGTDTQYF; CDR3 DNA: TGTGCCAGCAGGGGTGCCGGCACAGATACGCAGTATTTT; J gene: TRBJ2-3; V gene: TRBV27; clone size: few; D gene: NA